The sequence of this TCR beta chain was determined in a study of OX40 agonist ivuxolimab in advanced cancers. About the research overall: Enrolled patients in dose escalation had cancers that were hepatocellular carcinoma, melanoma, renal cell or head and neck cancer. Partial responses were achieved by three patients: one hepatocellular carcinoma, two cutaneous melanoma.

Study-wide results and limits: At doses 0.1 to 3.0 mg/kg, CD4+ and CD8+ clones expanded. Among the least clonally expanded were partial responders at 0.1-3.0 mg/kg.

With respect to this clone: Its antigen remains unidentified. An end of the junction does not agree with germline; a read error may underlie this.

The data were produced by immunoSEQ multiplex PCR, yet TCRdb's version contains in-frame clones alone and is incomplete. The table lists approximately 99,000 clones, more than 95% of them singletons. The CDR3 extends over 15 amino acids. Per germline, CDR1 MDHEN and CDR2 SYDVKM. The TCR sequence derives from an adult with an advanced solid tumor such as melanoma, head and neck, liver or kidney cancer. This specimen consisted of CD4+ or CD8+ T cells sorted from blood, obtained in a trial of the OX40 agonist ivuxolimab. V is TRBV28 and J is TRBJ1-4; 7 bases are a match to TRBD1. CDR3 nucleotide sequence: TGTGCCAGCAGTTCGCTGACAGGGCTTTATGAAAATGGGCTTTTT. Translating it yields CASSSLTGLYENGLF.